The entry that follows covers one T cell receptor (beta chain) sequence. Arm-PCR of CDR3 regions with iRepertoire HTBI primers generated TCR beta libraries. TCRdb reanalysed the multiplex PCR reads using MiXCR and keeps one entry per CDR3 protein. The table shows a few hundred thousand distinct CDR3 sequences, with 18% occurring only once. This sample's time point: newly diagnosed GD, antithyroid drugs for less than 3 months. There was RNA extracted from PBMCs, and the TCR library was made from it. These data are taken from a study of regulatory T cells in long-lasting Graves disease. V was trimmed by 3 bases and J by 4 bases, leaving 15 bases between them. CDR3 length equals 15 residues. Looked up from germline, CDR1 is KGHSH and CDR2 is LQKENI. The sample also formed part of further work on T cells in Graves' hyperthyroidism and ophthalmopathy.

The rearrangement links TRBV18 to TRBJ1-1; D gene uncertain. The receptor comes from a woman aged 25 to 39 with Graves disease. The starting material was peripheral blood mononuclear cells (PBMCs), obtained at new diagnosis, from a patient treated with antithyroid drugs. The CDR3 is CASSPTVGKVTEAFF. The CDR3 nucleotides read TGTGCCAGCTCACCCACCGTAGGGAAGGTCACTGAAGCTTTCTTT.